This TCR beta chain appears in the sequencing data of a study of graft-versus-host responses after intestinal transplantation. Study in general: Recipients received multivisceral, liver-intestinal, or isolated intestinal transplants. Among the recipients, all got anti-thymocyte globulin induction and then tacrolimus and steroids for around three years. Study observations and caveats: Recipient marrow showed GvH clones, some seen first in ileum or blood.

The repertoire was sequenced with immunoSEQ multiplex PCR; TCRdb's copy has only in-frame clones and lacks some. Counted here are around 88,000 clones, under 85% occurring once; the ten biggest clones make up roughly 15%. On this clone itself: No antigen is known for it. The junction does not match germline at one end; this may be a read error.

Germline CDR1 is SGHKS and CDR2 is YYEKEE (reference sequence). The CDR3 extends over 15 amino acids. Specimen: unstimulated CD8+ T cells sorted from spleen or lymph node cells, collected before intestinal transplant. This chain uses TRBV5-5 with TRBJ2-7; 7 nucleotides agree with TRBD2. This sequence originates from a human donor who received an intestinal transplant. DNA for the CDR3: TGTGCCAGCACCTTGGGAGGGACGAGCTCCTACGAGCAGTACTTC. Its protein product is CASTLGGTSSYEQYF.